Shown below are 18 T cell receptor beta chains from a single sample sequenced in a study of control samples from healthy donors and cancer patients. Using immunoSEQ multiplex PCR, the repertoire was profiled, and TCRdb retains in-frame clones only, with some absent. The sample has roughly 84,000 clones; 91% are singletons. Sequencing was performed on blood. These receptors were collected from a man aged 50 to 59 in good health.

The chain joins TRBV5-1 to TRBJ2-2; D is ambiguous. The CDR3 runs to 15 residues. V was trimmed by 4 bases and J by 4 bases, leaving 14 bases between them. Per the germline V gene, CDR1 is SGHRS and CDR2 is YFSETQ. The CDR3 is CASSPPGIGTGELFF. For the CDR3, the DNA is TGCGCCAGCAGCCCGCCCGGTATCGGCACCGGGGAGCTGTTTTTT. The full variable domain, its missing parts supplied by reference TRBV5-1 and TRBJ2-2, is KAGVTQTPRYLIKTRGQQVTLSCSPISGHRSVSWYQQTPGQGLQFLFEYFSETQRNKGNFPGRFSGRQFSNSRSEMNVSTLELGDSALYLCASSPPGIGTGELFFGEGSRLTVL.

By sample fraction, this clone is medium-sized. J is TRBJ1-2 and V is TRBV2; 9 bases are shared with TRBD1. V shed 7 bases, J shed 7 bases, and the junction held 16 bases outside the gene matches. The CDR3 consists of 16 residues. The germline V gene has CDR1 SNHLY and CDR2 FYNNEI. CDR3 in DNA: TGTGCCAGCACGGCAGCTGGGGACAGGGTAATGTTTGGCTACACCTTC. Its translation: CASTAAGDRVMFGYTF.

The chain links TRBV6-5 to TRBJ1-3; D may be TRBD1 (6 bases). CDR1 and CDR2 (germline): MNHEY, SVGAGI. Trimming removed 0 bases from V and 2 bases from J, with 11 bases in between. The CDR3 spans 16 residues. The CDR3 here is CASSYSTGTAGNTIYF. CDR3 in DNA: TGTGCCAGCAGTTACTCTACAGGGACTGCTGGAAACACCATATATTTT.

The V and J genes are TRBV2 and TRBJ1-2, with 8 bases aligning to TRBD1. The germline CDR1 and CDR2 sequences are SNHLY and FYNNEI. The CDR3 totals 14 residues. The V and J ends lost 4 bases and 3 bases, in that order; junction bases with no gene match: 4. The CDR3 coding sequence is TGTGCCAGCAGTGTACAGGGGGGGGACTATGGCTACACCTTC. As protein: CASSVQGGDYGYTF.

CDR3 DNA sequence: TGTGCCAGTAAAAAAGGACTTACCTCCTACGAGCAGTACTTC. Protein sequence: CASKKGLTSYEQYF. This rearrangement joins TRBV19 to TRBJ2-7; D perhaps matches TRBD2 (5 bases). The CDR3 length is 14 residues. Deletions cut 7 bases from V and 0 bases from J, with 13 bases between. Germline CDR1 and CDR2: LNHDA and SQIVND (reference sequence).

This clone was picked up one time. The chain has TRBV2 and TRBJ1-2; 7 bases fit TRBD1. The germline CDR1 and CDR2 sequences are SNHLY and FYNNEI. The CDR3 covers 14 residues. V gave up 4 bases and J gave up 6 bases; unmatched junction bases: 8. CDR3 sequence: CASSVFDGTDGYTF. As DNA, the CDR3 is TGTGCCAGCAGTGTATTTGATGGGACAGATGGCTACACCTTC. Drawing the rest from reference TRBV2 and TRBJ1-2, the complete variable domain is EPEVTQTPSHQVTQMGQEVILRCVPISNHLYFYWYRQILGQKVEFLVSFYNNEISEKSEIFDDQFSVERPDGSNFTLKIRSTKLEDSAMYFCASSVFDGTDGYTFGSGTRLTVV.

V gene TRBV19 combines with J gene TRBJ2-2; possibly TRBD1 for D (5 bases). Germline V CDR1 and CDR2: LNHDA, SQIVND (reference sequence). The ends were cut back, 10 bases at V and 1 base at J, with 10 bases in the middle. The CDR3 is made up of 13 amino acids. CDR3: CATNTGNTGELFF. The DNA of the CDR3 is TGTGCCACCAACACAGGGAACACCGGGGAGCTGTTTTTT.

J is TRBJ2-7 and V is TRBV7-9, with 7 bases identical to TRBD2. This CDR3 spans 12 amino acids. Germline V gene data show CDR1 as SEHNR and CDR2 as FQNEAQ (reference sequence). V shed 9 bases and J 6 bases; nucleotides not matched to a gene: 8. DNA of the CDR3: TGTGCCAGTGGGAGGGGTGCGTCCGAGCAGTACTTC. Protein sequence: CASGRGASEQYF.

The rearrangement links TRBV24-1 to TRBJ1-1; possible D gene TRBD1, 6 bases. From germline, CDR1 is KGHDR and CDR2 SFDVKD. Deletions cut 6 bases from V and 7 bases from J, with 14 bases between. This CDR3 region has 13 residues. This CDR3 reads CATSLGGANEAFF. CDR3 in DNA: TGTGCCACCAGTTTGGGGGGCGCGAATGAAGCTTTCTTT.

V gene TRBV27 combines with J gene TRBJ1-4; 8 bases align to TRBD1. Germline assignment: CDR1 MNHEY and CDR2 SMNVEV (reference sequence). Trimming at V came to 6 bases and at J to 10 bases, leaving 7 bases not matched to a gene. The CDR3 has 13 residues. The DNA of the CDR3 is TGTGCCAGCAGCAGGGACAGGAGGCGAAAACTGTTTTTT. Translation gives CASSRDRRRKLFF.

This clone occurred a few times. The V gene is TRBV7-6, the J gene TRBJ2-7, with 7 bases identical to TRBD1. There are 14 residues in the CDR3. The germline CDR1 and CDR2 sequences are SGHVS and FNYEAQ. With 1 base clipped from V and 3 bases from J, the junction kept 3 bases outside the gene matches. The CDR3 nucleotides are TGTGCCAGCAGCTTAGGGACAGGTTACTACGAGCAGTACTTC. Encoded protein: CASSLGTGYYEQYF.

This rearrangement joins TRBV6-6 to TRBJ2-3, with TRBD2 matching over 9 bases. Looked up from germline, CDR1 is MNHNY and CDR2 is SVGAGI (reference sequence). The trim removed 5 bases at V and 0 bases at J, leaving 12 bases unmatched. The CDR3 covers 18 residues. CDR3 residues: CASSQTSGPLTSTDTQYF. CDR3 nucleotide sequence: TGTGCCAGCAGTCAAACTAGCGGGCCCCTAACTAGCACAGATACGCAGTATTTT.

The gene calls are TRBV19 and TRBJ1-2; D is unresolved. CDR1 LNHDA and CDR2 SQIVND come from the germline V gene (reference sequence). V was trimmed by 1 base and J by 0 bases, leaving 12 bases between them. The CDR3 consists of 16 residues. CDR3 loop: CASSIGWAESNYGYTF. The CDR3 nucleotides read TGTGCCAGTAGTATAGGCTGGGCTGAATCTAACTATGGCTACACCTTC.

V and J are TRBV29-1 and TRBJ1-1; perhaps TRBD1 as D (5 bases). CDR3 length: 12 residues. V gave up 8 bases and J gave up 6 bases, with 16 bases separating them. The V gene's germline CDR1 is SQVTM and CDR2 ANQGSEA. The chain's CDR3 is CSLRRGEAEAFF. Written as DNA, the CDR3 is TGCAGCCTCAGGAGGGGAGAAGCTGAAGCTTTCTTT. The full variable domain, in which reference TRBV29-1 and TRBJ1-1 provide the parts outside the CDR3, is SAVISQKPSRDICQRGTSLTIQCQVDSQVTMMFWYRQQPGQSLTLIATANQGSEATYESGFVIDKFPISRPNLTFSTLTVSNMSPEDSSIYLCSLRRGEAEAFFGQGTRLTVV.

This sequence joins TRBV19 and TRBJ1-5; D uncertain. Germline loops: CDR1 LNHDA, CDR2 SQIVND (reference sequence). V lost 6 bases to trimming and J lost 6 bases, with 18 bases between them. The CDR3 has 15 residues. The CDR3 protein is CASRSDAVSSQPQHF. CDR3 nucleotide sequence: TGTGCCAGTAGAAGTGATGCGGTAAGTAGTCAGCCCCAGCATTTT.

The chain recombines TRBV19 with TRBJ1-2; tentatively, D is TRBD1 (6 bases). The CDR3 is made up of 13 amino acids. Deletions cut 3 bases from V and 6 bases from J, with 11 bases between. Germline lookup yields CDR1 LNHDA and CDR2 SQIVND (reference sequence). The DNA of the CDR3 is TGTGCCAGTAGTATGCAGGGGCCCCATGGCTACACCTTC. Protein product: CASSMQGPHGYTF.

This chain links TRBV18 with TRBJ2-7; TRBD1 or TRBD2 may be the D gene (5 bases each). Germline lookup yields CDR1 KGHSH and CDR2 LQKENI. This CDR3 has 13 amino acids. V shed 4 bases and J shed 0 bases, with 7 bases lying between them. The CDR3 spells CASSQGSSYEQYF. The CDR3 DNA sequence: TGTGCCAGCTCACAGGGGAGCTCCTACGAGCAGTACTTC.

This clone was found once. V gene TRBV12-3 or TRBV12-4 combines with J gene TRBJ1-2, with 7 bases identical to TRBD1. The ends lost 3 bases at V and 6 bases at J; junction bases unmatched: 4. The CDR3 spans 13 residues. This chain's CDR3 is CASSFGTADGYTF. The CDR3 bases are TGTGCCAGCAGTTTCGGGACAGCTGATGGCTACACCTTC.